A single sample gave rise to the 29 T cell receptor beta chains below, sequenced in a study of identical twins. TCRdb reprocessed the 5' RACE reads with MiXCR, giving one entry per CDR3 protein. The sample holds about 340,000 distinct CDR3 sequences, 9% to 15% seen once. This sample also belongs to another study, concerning yellow fever vaccine responses in identical twins.

Sample: CD8+ T cells sorted from blood. Receptor source: a woman aged 18-29 years in good health.

This chain links TRBV12-3 or TRBV12-4 with TRBJ2-3; 8 bases are shared with TRBD1. After removal of 6 bases from V and 5 bases from J, the junction contained 7 bases not matched to a gene. There are 14 residues in the CDR3. CDR3 nucleotides: TGTGCCAGCAGACTACAGGGGGGACAAGATACGCAGTATTTT. This codes for CASRLQGGQDTQYF.

The chain joins TRBV11-2 to TRBJ2-1; D gene unclear. CDR1 is SGHAT, CDR2 FQNNGV, per germline. The CDR3 runs to 13 residues. The V end lost 2 bases, the J end lost 10 bases, and 12 bases lay between the germline ends. The CDR3 spells CASSLLVSVEQFF. CDR3 sequence (DNA): TGTGCCAGCAGCTTACTCGTCTCCGTGGAGCAGTTCTTC.

This clonotype was picked up one time. The genes are TRBV7-2 and TRBJ2-2; TRBD1 agrees at 7 bases. Unmatched junction bases numbered 12, after V lost 9 bases and J lost 5 bases. The CDR3 is 15 residues long. Germline V lookup: CDR1 SGHTA, CDR2 FQGNSA. The CDR3 nucleotides read TGTGCCAGGAGTAACAGGGGACGGGGAACCGGGGAGCTGTTTTTT. Protein sequence: CARSNRGRGTGELFF.

This clonotype was observed a few times. The V gene is TRBV27, the J gene TRBJ2-5; TRBD1 matches at 8 bases. This CDR3 has 14 residues. Germline V gene data show CDR1 as MNHEY and CDR2 as SMNVEV (reference sequence). J gave up 5 bases and V 1 base, and 3 bases lay outside the gene matches. CDR3 in amino acids: CASSLLRQGETQYF. CDR3 DNA sequence: TGTGCCAGCAGTTTATTACGACAGGGGGAGACCCAGTACTTC.

V and J are TRBV5-6 and TRBJ2-1; 7 bases line up with TRBD1. The length of the CDR3 is 17 residues. CDR1 is SGHDT, CDR2 YYEEEE, per germline. V was clipped by 0 bases and J by 6 bases; unmatched bases: 12. The CDR3: CASSLALVRGHGNEQFF. CDR3 DNA sequence: TGTGCCAGCAGCTTGGCCTTGGTTAGGGGGCACGGCAATGAGCAGTTCTTC.

The chain recombines TRBV27 with TRBJ2-3, with a weak D call TRBD2 (5 bases). The CDR3 loop spans 10 amino acids. V was shortened by 11 bases and J by 4 bases, with 7 bases between the two germline ends. Germline V gene lookup returns CDR1 MNHEY and CDR2 SMNVEV (reference sequence). This chain's CDR3 is CAAGSDTQYF. CDR3 in DNA: TGTGCCGCGGGCTCAGATACGCAGTATTTT.

The rearrangement uses TRBV27 and TRBJ1-5; D gene uncertain. Germline-derived CDR1 and CDR2 are MNHEY and SMNVEV (reference sequence). V was trimmed by 3 bases and J by 6 bases, leaving 9 bases between them. The CDR3 extends over 13 amino acids. The CDR3 nucleotides are TGTGCCAGCAGTTTCAGGCCCCTTCAGCCCCAGCATTTT. It translates to CASSFRPLQPQHF.

This clonotype turned up a few times. The genes are TRBV15 and TRBJ1-4; a weak D match, TRBD1 (5 bases). V lost 5 bases, J lost 7 bases, and 14 bases lay in between. Germline V gene data show CDR1 as LNHNV and CDR2 as YYDKDF (reference sequence). This CDR3 comprises 14 residues. As DNA, the CDR3 is TGTGCCACCAGCGGGGCAGAGGGCCCTGAAAAACTGTTTTTT. It is translated as CATSGAEGPEKLFF.

Only a few counts were recorded for this clonotype. The chain couples TRBV9 to TRBJ2-1; 7 nucleotides line up with TRBD2. This CDR3 has 15 residues. CDR1 SGDLS and CDR2 YYNGEE come from the germline V gene. Trimming at V came to 2 bases and at J to 4 bases, leaving 6 bases not matched to a gene. The CDR3 spells CASSVGGSAYNEQFF. The DNA of the CDR3 is TGTGCCAGCAGCGTTGGCGGGAGCGCATACAATGAGCAGTTCTTC.

This clonotype was found many times. The chain is built from TRBV20-1 and TRBJ2-7, with D perhaps TRBD2 (5 bases). Germline V lookup: CDR1 DFQATT, CDR2 SNEGSKA (reference sequence). Trimming took 4 bases from V and 0 from J, leaving 13 bases between them. CDR3 length: 14 residues. CDR3 region: CSAKTGENSYEQYF. CDR3 DNA sequence: TGCAGTGCTAAAACCGGGGAGAACTCCTACGAGCAGTACTTC.

The chain recombines TRBV5-1 with TRBJ2-3; TRBD2 agrees at 7 bases. The V gene's germline CDR1 is SGHRS and CDR2 YFSETQ. J lost 6 bases, V lost 4 bases, and 14 bases had no gene match. This CDR3 contains 16 residues. Written as DNA, the CDR3 is TGCGCCAGCAGCCCAAGTCCGCGGGAGCTAGCGGATACGCAGTATTTT. Its translation: CASSPSPRELADTQYF.

The table lists this clonotype with many counts. V and J are TRBV28 and TRBJ2-2; D is undetermined. The germline V gene has CDR1 MDHEN and CDR2 SYDVKM. This CDR3 has 14 residues. V lost 8 bases to trimming and J lost 3 bases, with 13 bases between them. The CDR3 nucleotides read TGTGCCAGCGCAGGCGTTTTCGACACCGGGGAGCTGTTTTTT. Amino acids: CASAGVFDTGELFF. The variable domain in full, with the rest retrieved from reference TRBV28 and TRBJ2-2, is DVKVTQSSRYLVKRTGEKVFLECVQDMDHENMFWYRQDPGLGLRLIYFSYDVKMKEKGDIPEGYSVSREKKERFSLILESASTNQTSMYLCASAGVFDTGELFFGEGSRLTVL.

The chain uses TRBV27 and TRBJ2-3; maybe TRBD2 (5 bases). The CDR3 covers 14 residues. CDR1 and CDR2 (germline): MNHEY, SMNVEV (reference sequence). V lost 6 bases and J 0 bases, leaving 10 bases between the germline ends. The DNA of the CDR3 is TGTGCCAGCAGCTCCCCGGGGAGCACAGATACGCAGTATTTT. Translated, it gives CASSSPGSTDTQYF.

The chain joins TRBV27 to TRBJ2-2, with D tentatively TRBD2 (6 bases). The CDR3 loop spans 15 amino acids. The germline V and J ends were trimmed by 6 bases and 6 bases, with 17 bases remaining between them. Per the germline V gene, CDR1 is MNHEY and CDR2 is SMNVEV (reference sequence). The CDR3 DNA reads TGTGCCAGCAGCGGCGGAGGAGGGGCCGCCGGGGAGCTGTTTTTT. Translation: CASSGGGGAAGELFF.

This chain uses TRBV4-1 with TRBJ1-1; the match to TRBD1 covers 8 bases. Germline CDR1 reads MGHRA; CDR2 reads YSYEKL. The CDR3 totals 15 residues. J lost 4 bases, V lost 3 bases, and 7 bases had no gene match. The CDR3 sequence: CASSQWTGLSTEAFF. The CDR3, as DNA: TGCGCCAGCAGCCAGTGGACAGGGCTGTCCACTGAAGCTTTCTTT.

This sequence joins TRBV27 and TRBJ2-5; weak D call: TRBD1 (5 bases). V was shortened by 1 base and J by 10 bases, with 13 bases between the two germline ends. The germline gives CDR1 MNHEY, CDR2 SMNVEV (reference sequence). The CDR3 has 13 amino acids. CDR3 sequence reads: CASSLYRQGFQYF. The CDR3 coding sequence is TGTGCCAGCAGTTTATATCGCCAGGGTTTCCAGTACTTC.

The gene calls are TRBV6-1 and TRBJ2-7, with unresolved D. V lost 7 bases to trimming and J lost 1 base, with 8 bases between them. The CDR3 is made up of 12 amino acids. The germline V gene encodes CDR1 MNHNS and CDR2 SASEGT. Here the CDR3 reads CASTWSSYEQYF. In DNA form, the CDR3 reads TGTGCCAGCACCTGGAGTTCCTACGAGCAGTACTTC.

The chain joins TRBV27 to TRBJ2-2, with D tentatively TRBD1 (6 bases). This CDR3 region has 14 residues. CDR1 is MNHEY and CDR2 is SMNVEV in the germline V gene (reference sequence). V shed 6 bases and J shed 0 bases, with 8 bases lying between them. The CDR3 region is CASSRQANTGELFF. The CDR3 DNA sequence: TGTGCCAGCAGCCGACAGGCGAACACCGGGGAGCTGTTTTTT.

At least ten counts were recorded for this clonotype. This chain connects TRBV4-2 to TRBJ2-7; a possible D gene is TRBD2 (6 bases). The CDR3 contains 13 residues. Trimming left V 4 bases short and J 6 bases short, with 13 bases between. From germline, CDR1 is LGHNA and CDR2 YNFKEQ. CDR3 in amino acids: CASSLGPGGEQYV. Here the CDR3 DNA reads TGTGCCAGCAGCCTAGGTCCCGGGGGCGAGCAGTACGTC.

The chain links TRBV27 to TRBJ1-1, with a possible D match to TRBD1 (5 bases). There are 17 residues in the CDR3. Germline CDR1 and CDR2: MNHEY and SMNVEV (reference sequence). V dropped 5 bases and J dropped 0 bases, with 19 bases sitting between them. CDR3 in DNA: TGTGCCAGCAGTAGACTCGGGACCAGAAGATTGAACACTGAAGCTTTCTTT. Amino acids: CASSRLGTRRLNTEAFF.

The J gene is TRBJ2-1, the V gene TRBV20-1; D is uncertain. CDR1 and CDR2 (germline): DFQATT, SNEGSKA (reference sequence). The CDR3 spans 14 residues. The ends were cut back, 1 base at V and 4 bases at J, with 11 bases in the middle. The CDR3 DNA is TGCAGTGCTAGAGGACCCGCCGAGTACAATGAGCAGTTCTTC. Its translation: CSARGPAEYNEQFF.

The chain links TRBV5-6 to TRBJ2-7, with 10 bases lining up with TRBD1. The germline V gene encodes CDR1 SGHDT and CDR2 YYEEEE. V shed 2 bases and J 6 bases; nucleotides not matched to a gene: 5. The CDR3 is 14 amino acids. This chain's CDR3 is CASSFGTGVGEQYF. The CDR3 coding sequence is TGTGCCAGCAGCTTCGGGACAGGGGTGGGCGAGCAGTACTTC.

This sequence joins TRBV6-1 and TRBJ2-5; 7 bases agree with TRBD2. After removal of 3 bases from V and 0 bases from J, the junction contained 7 bases not matched to a gene. CDR1 and CDR2 (germline): MNHNS, SASEGT. The length of the CDR3 is 16 residues. The CDR3 DNA follows: TGTGCCAGCAGTGACCTTAGCGGGCCGTACCAAGAGACCCAGTACTTC. It specifies CASSDLSGPYQETQYF.

This clonotype was recorded many times. The CDR3 protein is CASSLTSGNTDTQYF. CDR3 coding DNA: TGTGCCAGCAGTCTGACTAGCGGGAACACAGATACGCAGTATTTT. This chain connects TRBV12-3 or TRBV12-4 to TRBJ2-3, with 11 bases that match TRBD2. The CDR3 contains 15 residues. V was pared by 5 bases and J by 2 bases, with 3 bases of the junction left unmatched.

This clonotype was counted only a few times. V usage is TRBV27 and J usage is TRBJ1-5; TRBD1 agrees at 9 bases. The CDR3 spans 14 residues. Germline assignment: CDR1 MNHEY and CDR2 SMNVEV (reference sequence). After removal of 5 bases from V and 5 bases from J, the junction contained 4 bases not matched to a gene. The CDR3 DNA is TGTGCCAGCAGTCCCGGGACAGGGTATCAGCCCCAGCATTTT. It is translated as CASSPGTGYQPQHF.

This clonotype was seen a handful of times. The rearrangement joins TRBV4-1 to TRBJ2-7; 7 nucleotides agree with TRBD1. The ends lost 3 bases at V and 7 bases at J; junction bases unmatched: 6. The CDR3 totals 13 residues. CDR1 is MGHRA, CDR2 YSYEKL, per germline. The CDR3 DNA sequence: TGCGCCAGCAGCCAGAGACAGGGCGGGGAGCAGTACGTC. This gives the protein CASSQRQGGEQYV.

The chain recombines TRBV6-5 with TRBJ1-6, with 11 bases identical to TRBD1. The germline gives CDR1 MNHEY, CDR2 SVGAGI. This CDR3 contains 15 residues. Trimming at V came to 2 bases and at J to 7 bases, leaving 1 base not matched to a gene. The chain's CDR3 is CASSYGTGGNSPLHF. The CDR3 DNA reads as TGTGCCAGCAGTTACGGGACAGGGGGAAATTCACCCCTCCACTTT.

V usage is TRBV27 and J usage is TRBJ2-7; tentatively, D is TRBD1 (6 bases). The germline gives CDR1 MNHEY, CDR2 SMNVEV (reference sequence). Deletions cut 3 bases from V and 6 bases from J, with 15 bases between. This CDR3 has 14 residues. The CDR3 DNA follows: TGTGCCAGCAGTTTGGGGCTCACAGGGACCGAGCAGTACTTC. This translates into CASSLGLTGTEQYF.

This clonotype was counted only a few times. The rearrangement uses TRBV4-1 and TRBJ2-3; D unresolved. Trimming removed 4 bases at V and 6 bases at J, with 8 bases between. The V gene's germline CDR1 is MGHRA and CDR2 YSYEKL. The CDR3 extends over 12 amino acids. Here the CDR3 reads CASSPGFDTQYF. CDR3 sequence (DNA): TGCGCCAGCAGCCCAGGTTTTGATACGCAGTATTTT.